This TCR beta chain was captured in a study of cytomegalovirus exposure and HLA in healthy donors. The ends lost 1 base at V and 0 bases at J; junction bases unmatched: 8. This CDR3 is 19 amino acids long. Germline V gives CDR1 LNHNV, CDR2 YYDKDF (reference sequence). The donors belonged to the roughly 110-subject validation cohort, separate from the roughly 650-subject first cohort. Clones were sequenced by immunoSEQ multiplex PCR, and TCRdb holds only the in-frame ones, with some missing. The sample gives around 200,000 clones, roughly 77% of which show up once; around 1.3% is in the top ten. Sequencing was carried out using PBMCs. The chain joins TRBV15 to TRBJ2-6; 8 nucleotides line up with TRBD1. The sequence was obtained from a woman aged 25 to 39 in good health and CMV-seronegative. The CDR3 nucleotides read TGTGCCACCAGCAGAGTGCAGGGGGCCTCCAACTCTGGGGCCAACGTCCTGACTTTC. Protein product: CATSRVQGASNSGANVLTF.